Below are 18 T cell receptor beta chains sequenced from a single sample in a study of response to subunit inactivated influenza vaccine (dated by TCRdb to the late 2010s). The library came from RT-PCR. The reads were generated on an Illumina HiSeq 2500. The public sequencing data were trimmed at Q25 with fastp and processed into clonotypes with MiXCR by TCRdb, which kept only in-frame beta chains. Each CDR3 protein appears once, grouped with its most common genes and DNA. This sample gives about 620,000 distinct CDR3 sequences in total; approximately 10% of them show up just once. The ten largest account for 8% to 13% of the sample. These data are also associated with another study on T cells expressing NK-cell markers. Per that second paper: TCR beta cDNA libraries were prepared using 5'RACE template switching, which introduced a universal primer site and unique molecular identifiers.

The sample was PBMCs from blood, taken on the day of vaccination. The receptors stem from a man between 45 and 60 years old who received an inactivated influenza vaccine. Donor details come from another sample of the same person, matched by shared clones.

This sequence joins TRBV7-3 and TRBJ2-7; the D gene is possibly TRBD1 (6 bases). The CDR3 has 14 amino acids. Looked up from germline, CDR1 is SGHTA and CDR2 is FQGTGA. With 5 bases removed from V and 11 bases from J, the gap between germline ends came to 22 bases. As DNA, the CDR3 is TGTGCCAGCAGCGTCGTGAGACAGGCGTACTGGGAGTACTTC. Its translation: CASSVVRQAYWEYF.

This clonotype was observed a handful of times. This chain connects TRBV9 to TRBJ2-5; possibly TRBD1 for D (6 bases). Germline loops: CDR1 SGDLS, CDR2 YYNGEE. V lost 0 bases and J 1 base, leaving 13 bases between the germline ends. This CDR3 comprises 16 residues. CDR3 in amino acids: CASSVGDTIPQETQYF. The CDR3 nucleotides read TGTGCCAGCAGCGTAGGGGACACCATTCCCCAAGAGACCCAGTACTTC.

This clonotype was picked up a small number of times. The chain has TRBV6-5 and TRBJ2-2; D unresolved. CDR1 and CDR2 from the germline V gene are MNHEY and SVGAGI. The CDR3 sequence is 16 residues long. V was cut by 0 bases and J by 7 bases, with 15 bases left in between. The CDR3 loop reads CASSYSLGRPGGELFF. The CDR3 DNA is TGTGCCAGCAGTTACTCTCTGGGCAGGCCCGGCGGGGAGCTGTTTTTT.

The chain is built from TRBV5-5 and TRBJ1-2, with 7 bases that match TRBD1. Trimming cost V 1 base and J 4 bases; bases outside gene matches: 4. The germline V gene encodes CDR1 SGHKS and CDR2 YYEKEE (reference sequence). This CDR3 contains 14 residues. CDR3 nucleotide sequence: TGTGCCAGCAGCTTGACAGGGGATGTCTATGGCTACACCTTC. It yields the protein CASSLTGDVYGYTF.

J is TRBJ2-7 and V is TRBV27; the D is unclear. Trimming pared 7 bases from V and 4 bases from J, leaving 8 bases between. This CDR3 has 11 amino acids. Germline V gene lookup returns CDR1 MNHEY and CDR2 SMNVEV (reference sequence). DNA of the CDR3: TGTGCCAGCATTCTCCTTTACGAGCAGTACTTC. The encoded protein is CASILLYEQYF.

The gene calls are TRBV10-2 and TRBJ2-1; 7 nucleotides align to TRBD2. This CDR3 has 17 residues. V was clipped by 4 bases and J by 0 bases; unmatched bases: 9. Looked up from germline, CDR1 is WSHSY and CDR2 is SAAADI. The CDR3, as DNA: TGCGCCAGCAGTGTCCCGGGGGGAACTGTCTCCTACAATGAGCAGTTCTTC. This codes for CASSVPGGTVSYNEQFF.

This clonotype came up a few times. CDR3 region: CASSPRGSGTHSYNEQFF. The CDR3 coding sequence is TGTGCCAGCTCACCACGGGGTTCCGGGACTCACTCCTACAATGAGCAGTTCTTC. The chain combines TRBV18 with TRBJ2-1; D may be TRBD2 (6 bases). The germline CDR1 and CDR2 sequences are KGHSH and LQKENI. V was cut by 1 base and J by 0 bases, with 16 bases left in between. The CDR3 has 18 residues.

This clonotype was counted only a few times. The rearrangement joins TRBV12-3 or TRBV12-4 to TRBJ2-2; unclear D gene. With 3 bases removed from V and 2 bases from J, the gap between germline ends came to 16 bases. This CDR3 region has 17 residues. CDR3: CASSLVDRPRNTGELFF. As DNA, the CDR3 is TGTGCCAGCAGTTTGGTAGACCGCCCGAGAAACACCGGGGAGCTGTTTTTT.

The chain employs TRBV14 and TRBJ2-1; TRBD2 matches 7 bases. After removal of 1 base from V and 2 bases from J, the junction contained 2 bases not matched to a gene. The CDR3 runs 15 residues. Per the germline V gene, CDR1 is SGHDN and CDR2 is FVKESK. The CDR3 DNA sequence: TGTGCCAGCAGCCAAGTCGGGAGGCCCTACAATGAGCAGTTCTTC. Its translation is CASSQVGRPYNEQFF.

This clonotype was observed a few times. J is TRBJ2-3 and V is TRBV4-3; D not certain. The CDR3 runs to 15 residues. Per germline, CDR1 LGHNA and CDR2 YSLEER. Trimming took 1 base from V and 0 from J, leaving 8 bases between them. CDR3 loop: CASSQVIQSTDTQYF. CDR3 nucleotide sequence: TGCGCCAGCAGCCAAGTTATCCAGAGCACAGATACGCAGTATTTT.

The rearrangement links TRBV5-1 to TRBJ2-1, with 9 bases aligning to TRBD2. The CDR3 spans 18 residues. Germline V gives CDR1 SGHRS, CDR2 YFSETQ. V shed 0 bases and J 1 base; nucleotides not matched to a gene: 8. The CDR3 DNA reads as TGCGCCAGCAGCTTGGTGGCGGGAGGGTACTCGTCCTACAATGAGCAGTTCTTC. This gives the protein CASSLVAGGYSSYNEQFF.

Only one count was recorded for this clonotype. The gene calls are TRBV19 and TRBJ2-2, with 7 bases that match TRBD1. CDR1 is LNHDA, CDR2 SQIVND, per germline (reference sequence). The junction had 9 bases not matched to a gene; V was cut back by 5 bases and J by 0 bases. The CDR3 runs to 17 residues. CDR3 DNA: TGTGCCAGTAGTGGGACCAGACAGGGAGCGAACACCGGGGAGCTGTTTTTT. It translates to CASSGTRQGANTGELFF.

This clonotype was found a few times. The chain employs TRBV6-5 and TRBJ2-7; D is possibly TRBD1 or TRBD2 (6 bases each). Trimming took 4 bases from V and 0 from J, leaving 13 bases between them. The length of the CDR3 is 15 residues. CDR1 MNHEY and CDR2 SVGAGI come from the germline V gene. The CDR3: CASSSFGGSSYEQYF. CDR3 DNA: TGTGCCAGCAGTTCCTTCGGGGGCAGCTCCTACGAGCAGTACTTC.

The J gene is TRBJ2-7, the V gene TRBV12-3 or TRBV12-4, with a weak D call TRBD2 (5 bases). This CDR3 has 16 amino acids. Trimming left V 6 bases short and J 6 bases short, with 24 bases between. Here the CDR3 reads CASSPLGLGSSLEQYF. CDR3 nucleotide sequence: TGTGCCAGCAGCCCCCTCGGACTGGGCTCCTCTCTCGAGCAGTACTTC.

This chain uses TRBV4-3 with TRBJ2-1; 10 bases are shared with TRBD1. This CDR3 contains 18 residues. Per germline, CDR1 LGHNA and CDR2 YSLEER. J gave up 5 bases and V 0 bases, and 10 bases lay outside the gene matches. The CDR3 protein is CASSQEATQDRGHNEQFF. The CDR3 bases are TGCGCCAGCAGCCAAGAGGCAACCCAAGACAGGGGGCACAATGAGCAGTTCTTC.

The V call is TRBV5-1, the J call TRBJ1-1; D is uncertain. The germline V and J ends were trimmed by 7 bases and 1 base, with 11 bases remaining between them. Germline V CDR1 and CDR2: SGHRS, YFSETQ. The length of the CDR3 is 13 residues. CDR3 loop: CASFDDGNTEAFF. Written as DNA, the CDR3 is TGCGCCAGCTTCGACGACGGGAACACTGAAGCTTTCTTT. Drawing the rest from reference TRBV5-1 and TRBJ1-1, the complete variable domain is KAGVTQTPRYLIKTRGQQVTLSCSPISGHRSVSWYQQTPGQGLQFLFEYFSETQRNKGNFPGRFSGRQFSNSRSEMNVSTLELGDSALYLCASFDDGNTEAFFGQGTRLTVV.

This clonotype was counted only a few times. The rearrangement uses TRBV7-8 and TRBJ2-7; TRBD2 agrees at 7 bases. With 3 bases clipped from V and 2 bases from J, the junction kept 7 bases outside the gene matches. CDR3 length: 15 residues. Germline assignment: CDR1 SGHVS and CDR2 FQNEAQ. The chain's CDR3 is CASSFLADSTYEQYF. The CDR3 DNA reads TGTGCCAGCAGCTTCCTAGCGGACTCTACCTACGAGCAGTACTTC.

This clonotype has only a few counts. This chain joins TRBV6-2 or TRBV6-3 and TRBJ1-5, with D possibly being TRBD1 (5 bases). V lost 4 bases to trimming and J lost 7 bases, with 17 bases between them. Germline V gene data show CDR1 as MNHEY and CDR2 as SVGEGT. The CDR3 has 15 residues. The CDR3: CASSSQGGSRQPQHF. CDR3 DNA sequence: TGTGCCAGCAGTTCGCAGGGAGGCTCTAGGCAGCCCCAGCATTTT.